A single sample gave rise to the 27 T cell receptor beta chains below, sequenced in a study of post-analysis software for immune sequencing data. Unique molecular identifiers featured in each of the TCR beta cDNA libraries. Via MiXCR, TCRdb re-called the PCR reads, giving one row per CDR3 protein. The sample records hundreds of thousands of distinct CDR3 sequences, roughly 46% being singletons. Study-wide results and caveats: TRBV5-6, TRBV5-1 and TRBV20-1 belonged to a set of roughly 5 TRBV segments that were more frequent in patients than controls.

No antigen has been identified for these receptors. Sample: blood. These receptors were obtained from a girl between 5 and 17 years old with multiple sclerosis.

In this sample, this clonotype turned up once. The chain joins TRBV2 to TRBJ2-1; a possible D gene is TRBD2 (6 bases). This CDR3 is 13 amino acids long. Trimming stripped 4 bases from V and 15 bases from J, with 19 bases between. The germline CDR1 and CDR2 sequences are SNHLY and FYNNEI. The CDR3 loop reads CASSVGVAGLGFF. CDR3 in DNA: TGTGCCAGCAGTGTTGGAGTGGCGGGGCTCGGGTTCTTC.

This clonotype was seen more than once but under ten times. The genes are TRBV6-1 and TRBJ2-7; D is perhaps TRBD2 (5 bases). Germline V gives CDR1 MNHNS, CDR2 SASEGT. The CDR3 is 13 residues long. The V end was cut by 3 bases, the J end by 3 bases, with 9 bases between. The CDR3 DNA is TGTGCCAGCAGTGACGGGATAAACTACGAGCAGTACTTC. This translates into CASSDGINYEQYF.

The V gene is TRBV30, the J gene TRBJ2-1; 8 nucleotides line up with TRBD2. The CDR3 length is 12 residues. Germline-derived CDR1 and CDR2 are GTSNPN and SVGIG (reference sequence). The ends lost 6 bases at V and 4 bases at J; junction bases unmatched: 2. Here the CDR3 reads CACRGGYNEQFF. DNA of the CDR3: TGTGCCTGTCGGGGGGGTTACAATGAGCAGTTCTTC. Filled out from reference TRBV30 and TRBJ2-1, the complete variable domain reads SQTIHQWPATLVQPVGSPLSLECTVEGTSNPNLYWYRQAAGRGLQLLFYSVGIGQISSEVPQNLSASRPQDRQFILSSKKLLLSDSGFYLCACRGGYNEQFFGPGTRLTVL.

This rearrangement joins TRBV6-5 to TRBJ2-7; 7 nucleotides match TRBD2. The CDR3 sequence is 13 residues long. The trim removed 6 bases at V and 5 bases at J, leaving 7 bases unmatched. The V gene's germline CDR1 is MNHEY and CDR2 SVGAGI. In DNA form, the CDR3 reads TGTGCCAGCAGGGGGAGGGGAATCCACGAGCAGTACTTC. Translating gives CASRGRGIHEQYF.

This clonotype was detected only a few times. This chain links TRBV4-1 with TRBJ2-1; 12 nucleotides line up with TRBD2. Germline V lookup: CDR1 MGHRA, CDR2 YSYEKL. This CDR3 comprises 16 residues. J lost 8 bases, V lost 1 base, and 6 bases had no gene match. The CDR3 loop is CASSQGASGGAYEQFF. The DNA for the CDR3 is TGCGCCAGCAGCCAAGGTGCTAGCGGGGGGGCCTATGAGCAGTTCTTC.

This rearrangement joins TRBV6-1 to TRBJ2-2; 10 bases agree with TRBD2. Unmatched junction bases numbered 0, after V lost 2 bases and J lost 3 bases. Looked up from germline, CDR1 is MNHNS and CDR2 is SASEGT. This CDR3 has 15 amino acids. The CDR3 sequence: CASSELAGDTGELFF. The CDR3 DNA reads TGTGCCAGCAGTGAACTAGCGGGAGACACCGGGGAGCTGTTTTTT.

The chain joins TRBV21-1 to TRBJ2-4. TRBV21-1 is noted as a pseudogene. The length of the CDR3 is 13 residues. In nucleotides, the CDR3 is TGTGCCAGCAGTATTAGTACTGGGGACATTCAGTACTTC. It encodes CASSISTGDIQYF.

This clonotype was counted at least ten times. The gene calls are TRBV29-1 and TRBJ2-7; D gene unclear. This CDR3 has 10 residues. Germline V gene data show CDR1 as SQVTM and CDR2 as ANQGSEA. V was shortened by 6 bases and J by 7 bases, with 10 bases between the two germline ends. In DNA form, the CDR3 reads TGCAGCGTGGACGTGGGGGAGCAGTACTTC. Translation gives CSVDVGEQYF.

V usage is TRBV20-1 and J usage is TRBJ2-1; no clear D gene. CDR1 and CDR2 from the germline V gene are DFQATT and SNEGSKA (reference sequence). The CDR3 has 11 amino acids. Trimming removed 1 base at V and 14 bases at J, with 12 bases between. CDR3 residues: CSARVLSPEFF. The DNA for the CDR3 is TGCAGTGCTAGAGTTTTGTCCCCAGAGTTCTTC.

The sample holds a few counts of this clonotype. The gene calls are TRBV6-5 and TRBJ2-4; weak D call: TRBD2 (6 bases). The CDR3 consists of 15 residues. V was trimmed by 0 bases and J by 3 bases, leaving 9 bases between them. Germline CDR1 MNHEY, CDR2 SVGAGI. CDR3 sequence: CASSYSGGGKNIQYF. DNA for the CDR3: TGTGCCAGCAGTTACTCGGGAGGAGGCAAAAACATTCAGTACTTC.

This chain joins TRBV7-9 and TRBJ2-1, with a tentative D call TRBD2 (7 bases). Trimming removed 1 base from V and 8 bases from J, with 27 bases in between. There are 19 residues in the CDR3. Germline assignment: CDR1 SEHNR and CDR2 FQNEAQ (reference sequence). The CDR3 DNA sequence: TGTGCCAGCAGCTTAGAATTGGGGGCGCGAGGCGGGAGTTCTGATGAGCAGTTCTTC. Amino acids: CASSLELGARGGSSDEQFF.

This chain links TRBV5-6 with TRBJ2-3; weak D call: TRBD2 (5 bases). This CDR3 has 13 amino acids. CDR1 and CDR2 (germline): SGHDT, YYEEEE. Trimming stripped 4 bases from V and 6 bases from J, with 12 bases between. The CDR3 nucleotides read TGTGCCAGCAGCACCGGACTGTCGGATACGCAGTATTTT. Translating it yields CASSTGLSDTQYF. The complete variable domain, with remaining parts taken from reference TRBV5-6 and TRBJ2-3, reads DAGVTQSPTHLIKTRGQQVTLRCSPKSGHDTVSWYQQALGQGPQFIFQYYEEEERQRGNFPDRFSGHQFPNYSSELNVNALLLGDSALYLCASSTGLSDTQYFGPGTRLTVL.

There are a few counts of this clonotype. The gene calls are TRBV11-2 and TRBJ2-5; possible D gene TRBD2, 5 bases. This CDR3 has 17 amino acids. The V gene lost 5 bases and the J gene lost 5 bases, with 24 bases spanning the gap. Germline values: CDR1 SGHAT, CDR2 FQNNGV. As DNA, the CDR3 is TGTGCCAGCAGCCAGTATAGAAGAGGGTTAGTTGGGGAGACCCAGTACTTC. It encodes CASSQYRRGLVGETQYF.

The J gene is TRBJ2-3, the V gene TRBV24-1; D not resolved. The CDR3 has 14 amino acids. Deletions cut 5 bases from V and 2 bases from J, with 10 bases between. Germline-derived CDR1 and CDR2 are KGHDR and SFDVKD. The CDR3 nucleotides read TGTGCCACCAGTGGAAACGGCCACACAGATACGCAGTATTTT. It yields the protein CATSGNGHTDTQYF.

The CDR3 reads CASSEPDRGYYGYTF. DNA for the CDR3: TGTGCCAGCAGTGAGCCTGACAGGGGTTACTATGGCTACACCTTC. This chain uses TRBV25-1 with TRBJ1-2; 8 bases map to TRBD1. This CDR3 comprises 15 residues. Germline CDR1 reads MGHDK; CDR2 reads SYGVNS. With 3 bases clipped from V and 3 bases from J, the junction kept 6 bases outside the gene matches.

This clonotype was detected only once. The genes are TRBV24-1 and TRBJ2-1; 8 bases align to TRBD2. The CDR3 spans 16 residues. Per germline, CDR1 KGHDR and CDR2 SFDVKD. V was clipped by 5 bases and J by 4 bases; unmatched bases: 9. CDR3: CATSALSSGYYNEQFF. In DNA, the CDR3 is TGTGCCACCAGTGCTCTGTCTAGCGGGTATTACAATGAGCAGTTCTTC.

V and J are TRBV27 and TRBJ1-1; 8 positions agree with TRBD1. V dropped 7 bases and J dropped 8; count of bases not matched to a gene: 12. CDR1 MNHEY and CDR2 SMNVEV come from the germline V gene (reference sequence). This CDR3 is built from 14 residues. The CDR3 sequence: CASTEGQENSEAFF. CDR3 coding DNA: TGTGCCAGCACCGAGGGACAGGAGAACTCAGAAGCTTTCTTT.

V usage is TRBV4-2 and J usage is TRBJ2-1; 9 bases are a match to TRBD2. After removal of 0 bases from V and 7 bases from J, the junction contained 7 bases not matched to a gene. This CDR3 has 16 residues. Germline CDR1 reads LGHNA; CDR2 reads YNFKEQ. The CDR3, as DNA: TGTGCCAGCAGCCAAGATGGGGCGGGGGGGGCGAATGAGCAGTTCTTC. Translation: CASSQDGAGGANEQFF.

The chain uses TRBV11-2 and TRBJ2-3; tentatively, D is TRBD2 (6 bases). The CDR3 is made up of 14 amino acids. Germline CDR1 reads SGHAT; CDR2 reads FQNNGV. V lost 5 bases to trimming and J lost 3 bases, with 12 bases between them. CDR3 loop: CASSPPTRTDTQYF. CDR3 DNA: TGTGCCAGCAGCCCCCCGACTAGAACAGATACGCAGTATTTT.

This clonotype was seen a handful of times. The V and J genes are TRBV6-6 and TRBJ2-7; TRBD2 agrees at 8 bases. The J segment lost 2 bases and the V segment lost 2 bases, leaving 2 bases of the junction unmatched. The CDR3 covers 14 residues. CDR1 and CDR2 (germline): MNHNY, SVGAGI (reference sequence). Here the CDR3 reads CASSYGAGAYEQYF. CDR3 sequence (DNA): TGTGCCAGCAGTTACGGAGCGGGGGCCTACGAGCAGTACTTC.

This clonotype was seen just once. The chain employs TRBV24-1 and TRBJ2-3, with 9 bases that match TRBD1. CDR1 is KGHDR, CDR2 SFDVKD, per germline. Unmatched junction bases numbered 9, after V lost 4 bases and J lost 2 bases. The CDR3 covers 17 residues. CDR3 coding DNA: TGTGCCACCAGTGACACTGGACAGGGGTCCTTCACAGATACGCAGTATTTT. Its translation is CATSDTGQGSFTDTQYF.

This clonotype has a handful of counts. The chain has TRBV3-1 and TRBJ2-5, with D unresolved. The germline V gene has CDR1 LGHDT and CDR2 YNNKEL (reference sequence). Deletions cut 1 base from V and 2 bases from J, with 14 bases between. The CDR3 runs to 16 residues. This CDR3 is CASSQALVVGQETQYF. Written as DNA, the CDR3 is TGTGCCAGCAGCCAAGCGTTGGTAGTTGGGCAAGAGACCCAGTACTTC.

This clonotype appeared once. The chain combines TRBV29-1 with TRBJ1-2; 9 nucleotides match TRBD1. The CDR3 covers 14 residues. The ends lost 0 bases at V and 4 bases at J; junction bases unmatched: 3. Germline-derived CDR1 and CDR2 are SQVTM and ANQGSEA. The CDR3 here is CSVEDRTGAYGYTF. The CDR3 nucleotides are TGCAGCGTTGAAGATCGGACAGGGGCCTATGGCTACACCTTC.

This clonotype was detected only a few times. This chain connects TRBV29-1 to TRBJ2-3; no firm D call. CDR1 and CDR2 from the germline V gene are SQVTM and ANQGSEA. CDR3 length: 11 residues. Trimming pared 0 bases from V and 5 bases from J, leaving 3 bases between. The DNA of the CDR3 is TGCAGCGTTGAAGACGGAGATACGCAGTATTTT. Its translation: CSVEDGDTQYF.

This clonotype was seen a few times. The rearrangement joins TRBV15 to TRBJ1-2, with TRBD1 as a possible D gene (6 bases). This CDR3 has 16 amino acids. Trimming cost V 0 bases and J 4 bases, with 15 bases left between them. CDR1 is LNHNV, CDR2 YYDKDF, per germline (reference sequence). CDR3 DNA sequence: TGTGCCACCAGCAGAGACAGTGGGGGGGCAGGCTATGGCTACACCTTC. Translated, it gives CATSRDSGGAGYGYTF.

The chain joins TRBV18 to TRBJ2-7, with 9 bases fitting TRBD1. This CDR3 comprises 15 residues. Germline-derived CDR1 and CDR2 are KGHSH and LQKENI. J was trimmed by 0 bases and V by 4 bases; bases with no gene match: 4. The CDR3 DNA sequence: TGTGCCAGCTCACAGGGACAGGGAAGCTCCTACGAGCAGTACTTC. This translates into CASSQGQGSSYEQYF. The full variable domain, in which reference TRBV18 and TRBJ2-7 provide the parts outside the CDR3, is NAGVMQNPRHLVRRRGQEARLRCSPMKGHSHVYWYRQLPEEGLKFMVYLQKENIIDESGMPKERFSAEFPKEGPSILRIQQVVRGDSAAYFCASSQGQGSSYEQYFGPGTRLTVT.

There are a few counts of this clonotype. The CDR3, as DNA: TGTGCCAGCAGTGTCCCTACCAACGGTCCAGATACGCAGTATTTT. Translation gives CASSVPTNGPDTQYF. V is TRBV2 and J is TRBJ2-3; D ambiguous. With 4 bases removed from V and 4 bases from J, the gap between germline ends came to 15 bases. Germline CDR1 SNHLY, CDR2 FYNNEI. The CDR3 consists of 15 residues.